This TCR beta chain comes out of a study of CD8 T cells in ankylosing spondylitis. The germline V gene encodes CDR1 SNHLY and CDR2 FYNNEI. After removal of 8 bases from V and 0 bases from J, the junction contained 2 bases not matched to a gene. The CDR3 is made up of 14 amino acids. Points from the study as a whole: Seemingly characteristic of ankylosing spondylitis blood was a TCR beta motif consisting of about 8 highly homologous variants. The authors found the disease-linked clones to be CD8+ and relatively rare in peripheral blood.

This clonotype was observed at least ten times. What it recognizes is unknown. In making TCR beta libraries, quantitative 5'-RACE with molecular barcodes was used. MiXCR was run by TCRdb on the 5' RACE reads, yielding one entry per CDR3 protein. Here the sample spans 180,000 or so distinct CDR3 sequences, about 9.9% being singletons. Sequencing was done on a sample of blood, either unsorted or a sorted T cell fraction (not recorded which). The genes are TRBV2 and TRBJ1-1, with 11 bases fitting TRBD1. This receptor was identified in a male donor with ankylosing spondylitis or in good health (not recorded which). Here the CDR3 reads CASRDRGLNTEAFF. DNA of the CDR3: TGTGCCAGCCGGGACAGGGGGTTGAACACTGAAGCTTTCTTT.